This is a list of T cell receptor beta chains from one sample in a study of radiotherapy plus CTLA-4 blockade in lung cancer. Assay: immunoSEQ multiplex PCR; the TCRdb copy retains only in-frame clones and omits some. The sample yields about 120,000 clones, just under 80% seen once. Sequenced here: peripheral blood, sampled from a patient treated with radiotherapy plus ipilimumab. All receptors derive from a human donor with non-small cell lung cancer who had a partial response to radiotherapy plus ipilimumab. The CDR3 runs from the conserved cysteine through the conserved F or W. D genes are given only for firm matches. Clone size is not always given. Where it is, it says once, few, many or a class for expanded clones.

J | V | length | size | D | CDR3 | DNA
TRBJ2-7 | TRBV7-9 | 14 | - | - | CASSPGYVAYEQYF | TGTGCCAGCAGCCCCGGGTATGTAGCCTACGAGCAGTACTTC
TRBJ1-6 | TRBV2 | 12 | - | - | CATKGERSPLHF | TGTGCCACCAAGGGGGAACGCTCACCCCTCCACTTT
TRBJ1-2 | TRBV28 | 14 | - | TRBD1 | CASSLTQGTRGYTF | TGTGCCAGCAGTTTGACACAGGGGACGCGTGGCTACACCTTC
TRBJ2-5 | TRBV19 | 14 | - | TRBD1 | CASNHGQGRETQYF | TGTGCCAGTAACCATGGACAGGGAAGGGAGACCCAGTACTTC
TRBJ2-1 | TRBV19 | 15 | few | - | CASSITVNLNNEQFF | TGTGCCAGTAGTATAACGGTCAATCTTAACAATGAGCAGTTCTTC
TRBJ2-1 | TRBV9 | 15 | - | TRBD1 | CASSVGQGAWYEQFF | TGTGCCAGCAGCGTCGGACAGGGGGCTTGGTATGAGCAGTTCTTC
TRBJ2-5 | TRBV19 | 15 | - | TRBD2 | CASSGSGRRQETQYF | TGTGCCAGTAGTGGAAGCGGGAGGCGCCAAGAGACCCAGTACTTC
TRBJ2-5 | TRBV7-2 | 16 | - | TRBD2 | CASSGTSGSGRETQYF | TGTGCCAGCAGCGGAACTAGCGGGAGTGGGCGGGAGACCCAGTACTTC
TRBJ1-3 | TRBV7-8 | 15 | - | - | CASSLAQGSGNTIYF | TGTGCCAGCAGCTTAGCACAGGGTTCTGGAAACACCATATATTTT
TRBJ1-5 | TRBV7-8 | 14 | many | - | CASSSVRVNQPQHF | TGTGCCAGCAGCTCCGTCAGGGTAAATCAGCCCCAGCATTTT
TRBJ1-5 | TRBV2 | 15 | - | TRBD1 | CASSGSGGRNQPQHF | TGTGCCAGCAGCGGATCAGGGGGCAGGAATCAGCCCCAGCATTTT
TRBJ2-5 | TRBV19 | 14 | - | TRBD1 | CASRDRGVQETQYF | TGTGCCAGTAGAGACAGGGGGGTTCAAGAGACCCAGTACTTC
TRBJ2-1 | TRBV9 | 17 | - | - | CASSFGLERKTYNEQFF | TGTGCCAGCAGCTTTGGTCTTGAGCGGAAAACCTACAATGAGCAGTTCTTC
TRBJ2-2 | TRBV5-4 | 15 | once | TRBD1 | CASSDTGAAGGELFF | TGTGCCAGCAGCGATACAGGGGCCGCGGGCGGGGAGCTGTTTTTT
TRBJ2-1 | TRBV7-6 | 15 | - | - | CASSLVSGSYNEQFF | TGTGCCAGCAGCTTAGTTAGCGGATCCTACAATGAGCAGTTCTTC
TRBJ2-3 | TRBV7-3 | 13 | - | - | CASSQNPGDTQYF | TGTGCCAGCAGCCAGAACCCTGGAGATACGCAGTATTTT
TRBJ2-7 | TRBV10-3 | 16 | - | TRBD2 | CAITTDPAGSSYEQYF | TGTGCCATCACTACGGATCCAGCGGGAAGCTCCTACGAGCAGTACTTC
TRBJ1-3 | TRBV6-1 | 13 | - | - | CASGTGTGNTIYF | TGTGCCAGCGGAACAGGGACTGGAAACACCATATATTTT
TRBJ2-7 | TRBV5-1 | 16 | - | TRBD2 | CASSLPSSGSTDEQYF | TGCGCCAGCAGCTTGCCTTCAAGCGGGAGTACGGACGAGCAGTACTTC
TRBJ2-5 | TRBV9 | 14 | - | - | CASSVGSSGETQYF | TGTGCCAGCAGCGTAGGGTCCAGTGGAGAGACCCAGTACTTC
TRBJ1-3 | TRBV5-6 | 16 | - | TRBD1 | CASSGRGYLSGNTIYF | TGTGCCAGCAGCGGCAGGGGGTATCTCTCTGGAAACACCATATATTTT
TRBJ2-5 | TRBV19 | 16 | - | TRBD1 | CASSAPDRGFQETQYF | TGTGCCAGTAGTGCCCCTGACAGGGGCTTTCAAGAGACCCAGTACTTC
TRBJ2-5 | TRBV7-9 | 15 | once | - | CASSVGGGGKETQYF | TGTGCCAGCAGCGTAGGTGGAGGCGGTAAAGAGACCCAGTACTTC
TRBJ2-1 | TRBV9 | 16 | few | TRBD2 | CASNAGGLASYNEQFF | TGTGCCAGCAATGCGGGAGGGCTAGCCTCCTACAATGAGCAGTTCTTC
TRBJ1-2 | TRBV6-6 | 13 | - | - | CASSPGGDYGYTF | TGTGCCAGCAGTCCCGGGGGGGACTATGGCTACACCTTC
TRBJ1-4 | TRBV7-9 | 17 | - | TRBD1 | CASSGGQAGATNEKLFF | TGTGCCAGCAGCGGCGGACAGGCAGGTGCAACTAATGAAAAACTGTTTTTT
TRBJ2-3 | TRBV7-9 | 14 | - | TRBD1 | CASRSGTDTDTQYF | TGTGCCAGCAGGTCCGGGACAGATACAGATACGCAGTATTTT
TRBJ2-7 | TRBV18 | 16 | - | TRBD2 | CASSYLTSGSAYEQYF | TGTGCCAGCTCATACTTGACTAGCGGGAGTGCCTACGAGCAGTACTTC
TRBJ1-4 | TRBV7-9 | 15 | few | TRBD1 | CASRTGEATNEKLFF | TGTGCCAGCAGGACAGGGGAAGCAACTAATGAAAAACTGTTTTTT
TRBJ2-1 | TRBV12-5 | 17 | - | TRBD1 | CASGLVRGTGGMSEQFF | TGTGCTAGTGGTTTGGTCCGGGGGACAGGGGGTATGAGTGAGCAGTTCTTC
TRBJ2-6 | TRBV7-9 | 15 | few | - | CASSSSGHGANVLTF | TGTGCCAGCAGTTCATCAGGGCACGGGGCCAACGTCCTGACTTTC
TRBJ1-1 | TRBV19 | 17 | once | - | CASSASPGHIPNTEAFF | TGTGCCAGTAGTGCCTCCCCGGGACACATTCCGAACACTGAAGCTTTCTTT
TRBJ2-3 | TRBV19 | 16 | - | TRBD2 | CASSIPGSGSLDTQYF | TGTGCCAGTAGTATCCCGGGTAGCGGGAGTCTGGATACGCAGTATTTT
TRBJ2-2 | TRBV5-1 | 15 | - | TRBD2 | CASSWRTSGTGELFF | TGCGCCAGCAGCTGGAGGACTAGCGGCACCGGGGAGCTGTTTTTT
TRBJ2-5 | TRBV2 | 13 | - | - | CASSRAEMETQYF | TGTGCCAGCAGTAGAGCGGAAATGGAGACCCAGTACTTC
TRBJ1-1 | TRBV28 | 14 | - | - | CASKVAGRTVEAFF | TGTGCCAGCAAAGTAGCAGGGCGGACGGTCGAAGCTTTCTTT
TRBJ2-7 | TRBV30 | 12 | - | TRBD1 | CAWGQGPYEQYF | TGTGCCTGGGGACAGGGGCCCTACGAGCAGTACTTC
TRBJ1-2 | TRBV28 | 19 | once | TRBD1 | CASSTLMGLAQGADYGYTF | TGTGCCAGCAGCACACTAATGGGGCTTGCACAGGGGGCAGACTATGGCTACACCTTC
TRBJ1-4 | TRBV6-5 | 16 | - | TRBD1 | CASSYSTGQGNEKLFF | TGTGCCAGCAGTTACTCGACGGGACAGGGTAATGAAAAACTGTTTTTT
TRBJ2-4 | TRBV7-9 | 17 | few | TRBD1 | CASSLGVEQGTKNIQYF | TGTGCCAGCAGCTTGGGGGTCGAACAGGGGACCAAAAACATTCAGTACTTC